This T cell receptor beta chain was sequenced for a study of shared clonotypes between healthy human individuals. Study background: CD4 naive cells filled three plates per donor, CD4 memory three, CD8 naive two and CD8 memory one.

Study-level findings and limits: Sequencing depth was expected to affect clonotype sharing among donors. Clonotypes which were not shared had lower generation probabilities than clonotypes that all four donors shared.

Points on this clone: The antigen is not known. Other DNA sequences in this sample translate to the same CDR3.

Assay used: immunoSEQ multiplex PCR; TCRdb lists only in-frame clones, some missing. This sample has roughly 1,100,000 clones, with approximately 76% found just once. The donors were all Caucasian adults (living in Nashville, Tennessee). Germline V gives CDR1 KGHSH, CDR2 LQKENI. V lost 2 bases and J 2 bases, leaving 7 bases between the germline ends. This CDR3 has 14 residues. The chain combines TRBV18 with TRBJ1-5, with a tentative D call TRBD1 (5 bases). The TCR originated in a man between 18 and 35 years old in good health. The sequencing input was memory CD4+ T cells sorted from blood. As to subset: CD45RA-negative fraction. The CDR3 DNA is TGTGCCAGCTCACCAGGGACGGGCAATCAGCCCCAGCATTTT. Protein product: CASSPGTGNQPQHF.